This TCR beta chain was profiled in a study of T cell responses to AZD1222 COVID-19 vaccine. Analyses pooled second doses at about 4 or about 12 weeks. The study's findings and limits: A mostly white British donor set with more females was recruited, and clonal diversity was possibly underestimated. Per reports, nearly half of all spike-specific TCRs target regions that are unmutated in variants.

V lost 4 bases and J lost 0, with 7 bases in between. The CDR3 extends over 14 amino acids. Germline V gene sequence: CDR1 SGHNT, CDR2 YYREEE (reference sequence). Measured with immunoSEQ multiplex PCR; TCRdb has only the in-frame clones, and not every one. The sample has about 270,000 clones, roughly 93% seen once. Details on this clone: The antigen is undetermined.

The V call is TRBV5-4, the J call TRBJ2-2; unclear D gene. Specimen: peripheral blood, collected 28 days after the second AZD1222 dose. The sequence derives from an adult who received the AZD1222 COVID-19 vaccine. The CDR3 is CASSGIPNTGELFF. The CDR3 DNA reads TGTGCCAGCAGCGGGATTCCGAACACCGGGGAGCTGTTTTTT.